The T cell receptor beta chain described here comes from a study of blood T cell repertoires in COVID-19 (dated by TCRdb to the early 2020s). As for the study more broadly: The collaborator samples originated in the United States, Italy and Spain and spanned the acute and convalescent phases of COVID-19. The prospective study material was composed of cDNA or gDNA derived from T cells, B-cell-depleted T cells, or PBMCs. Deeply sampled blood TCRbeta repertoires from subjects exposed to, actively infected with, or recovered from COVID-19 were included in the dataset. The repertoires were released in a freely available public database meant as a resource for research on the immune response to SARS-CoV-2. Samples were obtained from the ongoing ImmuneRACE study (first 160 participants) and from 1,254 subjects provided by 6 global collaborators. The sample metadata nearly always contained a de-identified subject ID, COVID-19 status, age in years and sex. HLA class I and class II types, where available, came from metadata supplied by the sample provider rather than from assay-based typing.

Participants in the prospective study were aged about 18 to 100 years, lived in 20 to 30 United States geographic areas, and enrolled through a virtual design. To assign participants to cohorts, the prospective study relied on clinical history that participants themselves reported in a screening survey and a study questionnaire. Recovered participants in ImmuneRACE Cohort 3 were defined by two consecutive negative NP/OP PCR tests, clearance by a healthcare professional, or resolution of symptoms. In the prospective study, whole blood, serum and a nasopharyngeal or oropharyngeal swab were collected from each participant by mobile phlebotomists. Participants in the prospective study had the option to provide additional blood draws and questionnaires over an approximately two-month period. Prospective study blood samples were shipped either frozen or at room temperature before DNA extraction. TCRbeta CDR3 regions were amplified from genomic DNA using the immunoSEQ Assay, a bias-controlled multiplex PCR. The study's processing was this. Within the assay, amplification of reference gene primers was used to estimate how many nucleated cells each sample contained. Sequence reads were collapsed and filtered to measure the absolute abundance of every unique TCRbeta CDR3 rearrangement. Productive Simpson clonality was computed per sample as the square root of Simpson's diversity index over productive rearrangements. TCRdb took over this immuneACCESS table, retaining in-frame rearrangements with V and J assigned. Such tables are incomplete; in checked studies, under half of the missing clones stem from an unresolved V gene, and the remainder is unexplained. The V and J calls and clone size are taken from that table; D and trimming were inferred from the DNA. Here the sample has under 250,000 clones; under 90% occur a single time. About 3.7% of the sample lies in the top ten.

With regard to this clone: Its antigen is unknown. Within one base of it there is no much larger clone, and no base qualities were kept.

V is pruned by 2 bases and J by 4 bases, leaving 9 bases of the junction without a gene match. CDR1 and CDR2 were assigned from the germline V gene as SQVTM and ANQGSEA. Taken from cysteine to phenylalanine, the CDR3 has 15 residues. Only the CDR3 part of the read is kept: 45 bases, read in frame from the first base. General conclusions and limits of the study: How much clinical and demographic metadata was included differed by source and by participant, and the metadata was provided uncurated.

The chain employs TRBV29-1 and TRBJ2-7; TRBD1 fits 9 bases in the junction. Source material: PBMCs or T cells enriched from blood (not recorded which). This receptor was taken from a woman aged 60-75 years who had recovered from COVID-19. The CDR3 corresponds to CSVESVGTGKYEQYF. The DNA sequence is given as TGCAGCGTTGAAAGTGTTGGGACAGGGAAATACGAGCAGTACTTC.